This T cell receptor beta chain was documented in a study of graft-versus-host responses after intestinal transplantation. Study as a whole: The transplants performed in recipients were multivisceral, liver-intestinal, or isolated intestinal. Each recipient received anti-thymocyte globulin induction, then tacrolimus and steroids for about 3 years.

The repertoire was sequenced with immunoSEQ multiplex PCR; TCRdb's copy has only in-frame clones and lacks some. The data show approximately 97,000 clones, just under 95% seen once. Overall study results and limits: Individuals who had graft-donor T cell macrochimerism had allografts that showed high graft-versus-host to host-versus-graft clonal ratios. Recipient marrow showed GvH clones, some seen first in ileum or blood.

On this clone: What it binds is unknown.

Germline V gives CDR1 SGHDT, CDR2 YYEEEE. V shed 0 bases, J shed 6 bases, and the junction held 4 bases outside the gene matches. The CDR3 runs to 15 residues. This sample comprised unstimulated CD8+ T cells sorted from spleen or lymph node cells, obtained before transplant. The receptor's source is a human donor who was the organ donor for an intestinal transplant. The chain has TRBV5-6 and TRBJ2-1; 9 nucleotides match TRBD1. CDR3 residues: CASSLAGTGPNEQFF. CDR3 bases: TGTGCCAGCAGCTTGGCCGGGACAGGGCCCAATGAGCAGTTCTTC.